The 13 T cell receptor beta chains reported below all come from one sample, sequenced in a study of cytomegalovirus exposure and HLA in healthy donors. Libraries were prepared by immunoSEQ multiplex PCR; TCRdb keeps only in-frame clonotypes and omits some of them. The sample gives about 73,000 clones, about 90% of which show up once; 3.8% is in the top ten. The sample consisted of PBMCs. These receptors originate from a woman aged 18-30 years in good health and CMV-seropositive.

The chain employs TRBV9 and TRBJ2-7; D is perhaps TRBD2 (6 bases). V was trimmed by 2 bases and J by 3 bases, leaving 12 bases between them. CDR3 length: 14 amino acids. Per germline, CDR1 SGDLS and CDR2 YYNGEE. In DNA, the CDR3 is TGTGCCAGCAGCGTGCGGGACGGAGACTACGAGCAGTACTTC. Its translation is CASSVRDGDYEQYF.

The chain employs TRBV18 and TRBJ2-1; TRBD1 is a possible D gene (5 bases). Germline V CDR1 and CDR2: KGHSH, LQKENI. V gave up 1 base and J gave up 11 bases, with 18 bases separating them. The CDR3 sequence is 15 residues long. CDR3 sequence (DNA): TGTGCCAGCTCACCACAGTCTTTACGCGACAGTAAGCAGTTCTTC. The encoded protein is CASSPQSLRDSKQFF.

The rearrangement links TRBV5-4 to TRBJ1-2; TRBD1 is a possible D gene (6 bases). This CDR3 has 15 residues. V lost 0 bases to trimming and J lost 2 bases, with 11 bases between them. CDR1 is SGHNT, CDR2 YYREEE, per germline (reference sequence). The CDR3 DNA is TGTGCCAGCAGCTTGGACAGGGTGGTAAACTATGGCTACACCTTC. It codes for CASSLDRVVNYGYTF.

This chain connects TRBV19 to TRBJ1-2; 7 bases map to TRBD1. This CDR3 region has 13 residues. Unmatched junction bases numbered 8, after V lost 6 bases and J lost 7 bases. Germline V gene lookup returns CDR1 LNHDA and CDR2 SQIVND (reference sequence). CDR3 protein: CASSYLGGSGYTF. In nucleotides, the CDR3 is TGTGCCAGTAGCTATTTAGGGGGCTCTGGCTACACCTTC.

The chain joins TRBV18 to TRBJ1-2, with D possibly being TRBD1 (5 bases). Germline V lookup: CDR1 KGHSH, CDR2 LQKENI. Trimming cost V 3 bases and J 0 bases, with 11 bases left between them. The CDR3 length is 15 residues. This chain's CDR3 is CASSPNDRANYGYTF. CDR3 DNA: TGTGCCAGCTCACCGAATGACAGAGCTAACTATGGCTACACCTTC.

This sequence joins TRBV4-1 and TRBJ2-1, with D maybe TRBD1 (6 bases). The V and J ends lost 1 base and 7 bases respectively, with 17 bases between them. Germline CDR1 MGHRA, CDR2 YSYEKL. The CDR3 has 16 amino acids. The CDR3: CASSQVISQGLNEQFF. The CDR3 DNA is TGCGCCAGCAGCCAAGTAATTTCTCAGGGGTTAAATGAGCAGTTCTTC.

This clone was recorded once. The gene calls are TRBV10-2 and TRBJ2-3; D is unclear. V lost 3 bases and J lost 5, with 12 bases in between. Germline assignment: CDR1 WSHSY and CDR2 SAAADI. This CDR3 has 14 residues. This chain's CDR3 is CASSDNTRLDTQYF. For the CDR3, the DNA is TGCGCCAGCAGTGATAACACGCGGTTAGATACGCAGTATTTT.

The chain joins TRBV19 to TRBJ1-3; D unresolved. CDR1 is LNHDA, CDR2 SQIVND, per germline (reference sequence). Trimming shortened V by 5 bases and J by 0 bases, and 5 bases separated the two germline ends. This CDR3 contains 13 residues. The CDR3 nucleotides are TGTGCCAGTAGTTCCGGCTCTGGAAACACCATATATTTT. Translating gives CASSSGSGNTIYF.

A single count supports this clone. The chain recombines TRBV11-2 with TRBJ2-1, with a weak D call TRBD1 (5 bases). Per germline, CDR1 SGHAT and CDR2 FQNNGV. V shed 2 bases and J shed 0 bases, with 14 bases lying between them. The CDR3 totals 17 residues. The CDR3 spells CASSLSHRSSSYNEQFF. Here the CDR3 DNA reads TGTGCCAGCAGCTTAAGCCACAGGTCCAGCTCCTACAATGAGCAGTTCTTC.

The rearrangement links TRBV10-1 to TRBJ2-7; 7 bases agree with TRBD1. After removal of 4 bases from V and 3 bases from J, the junction contained 3 bases not matched to a gene. This CDR3 contains 13 residues. CDR1 is WNHNN and CDR2 is SYGVQD in the germline V gene (reference sequence). CDR3 DNA: TGCGCCAGCAGTGCCGACAGGGACTACGAGCAGTACTTC. Its translation is CASSADRDYEQYF.

This clone occurred once. CDR3 sequence reads: CASTGRTEAYTEAFF. CDR3 in DNA: TGTGCCAGCACAGGCCGGACAGAAGCTTACACTGAAGCTTTCTTT. This sequence joins TRBV6-5 and TRBJ1-1, with a weak D call TRBD1 (6 bases). CDR1 is MNHEY and CDR2 is SVGAGI in the germline V gene. The CDR3 length is 15 residues. Trimming shortened V by 7 bases and J by 3 bases, and 18 bases separated the two germline ends.

V gene TRBV9 combines with J gene TRBJ1-1; 8 nucleotides match TRBD1. V was pared by 2 bases and J by 4 bases, with 4 bases of the junction left unmatched. Germline-derived CDR1 and CDR2 are SGDLS and YYNGEE. The CDR3 contains 14 residues. Written as DNA, the CDR3 is TGTGCCAGCAGCGTGACAGGGGCTGGCACTGAAGCTTTCTTT. Protein: CASSVTGAGTEAFF.

The rearrangement joins TRBV5-1 to TRBJ1-6, with D perhaps TRBD1 (6 bases). Trimming cost V 0 bases and J 8 bases, with 9 bases left between them. CDR1 and CDR2 (germline): SGHRS, YFSETQ. The CDR3 runs 14 residues. CDR3 nucleotides: TGCGCCAGCAGCTTGGCGGGGGGCTATTCACCCCTCCACTTT. Its translation: CASSLAGGYSPLHF.